This T cell receptor (beta chain) was captured in a study of post-analysis software for immune sequencing data (dated by TCRdb to the mid-2010s). A note on the overall study: Disease courses on record covered relapsing-remitting, secondary progressive and progressive-relapsing multiple sclerosis, though some patients had no subtype annotation. A subset of samples was prepared in parallel using single-end sample barcoding, then pooled and co-amplified after Illumina adapter ligation. The patient repertoires were compared against 10 to 12 previously published healthy control repertoires obtained from donors aged about 6 to 27 years. Broader findings and caveats from the paper: Significantly higher frequencies in patients than in controls were found for roughly 5 TRBV segments, including TRBV5-6, TRBV5-1 and TRBV20-1. When samples were clustered directly using the F measure, samples prepared in the same batch co-clustered strongly, which prompted a batch-effect correction. The multiple sclerosis patient group was slightly younger than the control group. Normalized Chao1 diversity was significantly lower in multiple sclerosis patients than controls, suggesting substantial peripheral T-cell clonal expansion.

TCR beta repertoires were profiled from peripheral blood of roughly 13 young patients with multiple sclerosis to demonstrate the VDJtools post-analysis software. The patients with multiple sclerosis were children and adolescents between roughly 6 and 17 years of age. The germline V gene supplies CDR1 SGHDN and CDR2 FVKESK. From its cysteine to its phenylalanine, the CDR3 spans 15 amino acids. Only the CDR3 DNA stays, 45 bases, in frame from base 1. After removal of 4 bases from V and 0 bases from J, the junction retains 4 bases not matched to a gene. The protocol used for the library was PCR. TCRdb shows the sequencer as Illumina HiSeq 2500. To reduce PCR and sequencing biases, unique molecular identifiers were incorporated into the TCR beta cDNA libraries. Roughly 500,000 cDNA molecules were obtained per 1 to 10 million input T cells, so each molecule approximated one T cell. Patient libraries were prepared and sequenced with the same protocol used for the earlier healthy control dataset. Within a given batch, samples were prepared together, multiplexed and sequenced on the same HiSeq lane. Processing in the source paper ran as follows. Raw barcoded reads were processed with MIGEC, and single-read molecular identifier groups were discarded before consensus assembly and CDR3 extraction. Clonotype tables were post-analysed with VDJtools, and diversity was normalized by down-sampling all datasets to the smallest sample size. Repertoire overlap clustering matched CDR3 amino acid but not nucleotide sequences to correct batch-related cross-sample contamination. The raw public reads went through TCRdb reprocessing: fastp at Q25, MiXCR clone calling, in-frame beta chains kept. Duplicate CDR3 protein sequences are folded into a single record with the most common DNA and genes. The V and J calls here are based on TCRdb, not the publication. The sample includes roughly 200,000 distinct CDR3 sequences, with 25% to 35% observed a single time. Approximately 3.6% of the sample rests with the top ten.

As concerns this clonotype: Its antigen specificity is not known. No base quality values were provided; no much bigger clone lies one nucleotide off.

The sequenced sample consisted of blood. This TCR came from a girl between 2 and 17 years old with multiple sclerosis. The rearrangement joined TRBV14 to TRBJ1-1; TRBD1 fits 8 bases in the junction. This receptor has the CDR3 CASSPWTGMNTEAFF. The base sequence is TGTGCCAGCAGCCCCTGGACAGGGATGAACACTGAAGCTTTCTTT.